These 28 T cell receptor beta chains were all obtained from the same sample, sequenced in a study of CD8 T cells in ankylosing spondylitis (dated by TCRdb to about 2017). What the study reported, not specific to this receptor: Blood from ankylosing spondylitis patients appeared to be characterized by a TCR beta motif composed of eight or nine highly homologous amino acid variants.

Libraries were prepared through 5' RACE. Reads for this sample came from an Illumina HiSeq 2500. Using fastp trimming at Q25 and MiXCR clonotype assembly, TCRdb reanalyzed the public sequencing data and kept in-frame beta chains. Rows with one shared CDR3 protein collapse into an entry with the most common genes and DNA. The sample has roughly 350,000 distinct CDR3 sequences on record, around 8% of them singletons. More than 12% of the sample lies in the top ten. No antigen is known for these receptors. Sequences were obtained from blood, either unsorted or a sorted T cell fraction (not recorded which). The receptors were sampled from a male donor with ankylosing spondylitis.

This clonotype appeared a single time. J is TRBJ2-1 and V is TRBV4-1; D uncertain. Germline CDR1 reads MGHRA; CDR2 reads YSYEKL. Trimming stripped 5 bases from V and 5 bases from J, with 7 bases between. This CDR3 is built from 12 residues. The CDR3 here is CASSTRHNEQFF. CDR3 DNA: TGCGCCAGCAGCACCCGTCACAATGAGCAGTTCTTC.

The rearrangement uses TRBV11-1 and TRBJ2-4; TRBD1 might be the D (6 bases). Per germline, CDR1 SGHAT and CDR2 FQDESV (reference sequence). Trimming stripped 5 bases from V and 6 bases from J, with 8 bases between. This CDR3 has 12 residues. For the CDR3, the DNA is TGTGCCAGCAGCCAACAGGGAAACATTCAGTACTTC. As protein: CASSQQGNIQYF.

V and J are TRBV4-2 and TRBJ1-5; a weak D match, TRBD1 (6 bases). V lost 3 bases and J 7 bases, leaving 19 bases between the germline ends. CDR1 LGHNA and CDR2 YNFKEQ come from the germline V gene. This CDR3 has 16 amino acids. The chain's CDR3 is CASSQANQGMGQPQHF. The CDR3 bases are TGTGCCAGCAGCCAGGCAAATCAGGGGATGGGGCAGCCCCAGCATTTT.

This chain links TRBV27 with TRBJ2-1; TRBD2 aligns across 10 bases. The CDR3 length is 15 residues. CDR1 is MNHEY and CDR2 is SMNVEV in the germline V gene (reference sequence). Unmatched junction bases numbered 10, after V lost 6 bases and J lost 8 bases. The DNA of the CDR3 is TGTGCCAGCAGCCGAAGGGGGACTAGCGCCCATGAGCAGTTCTTC. Amino acid sequence: CASSRRGTSAHEQFF.

The V call is TRBV7-9, the J call TRBJ2-7, with unresolved D. The CDR3 runs to 15 residues. Looked up from germline, CDR1 is SEHNR and CDR2 is FQNEAQ (reference sequence). V was clipped by 0 bases and J by 4 bases, with 13 bases between them. The CDR3 protein is CASSLALGSGYEQYF. The DNA for the CDR3 is TGTGCCAGCAGCTTAGCGCTTGGGTCCGGGTACGAGCAGTACTTC.

This chain uses TRBV5-1 with TRBJ1-3; a weak D match, TRBD1 (6 bases). Germline CDR1 is SGHRS and CDR2 is YFSETQ. The CDR3 consists of 15 residues. V lost 0 bases and J lost 8, with 15 bases in between. Written as DNA, the CDR3 is TGCGCCAGCAGCTTGGTCGACAGGTCCGAGGACACCATATATTTT. Translated: CASSLVDRSEDTIYF.

This clonotype was detected many times. The chain has TRBV10-3 and TRBJ2-7; 10 nucleotides agree with TRBD1. Germline V lookup: CDR1 ENHRY, CDR2 SYGVKD. V gave up 2 bases and J gave up 0 bases; unmatched junction bases: 4. The CDR3 totals 16 residues. This chain's CDR3 is CAISEDRGLGSYEQYF. The DNA for the CDR3 is TGTGCCATCAGTGAGGACAGGGGGCTCGGCTCCTACGAGCAGTACTTC.

The chain employs TRBV7-2 and TRBJ1-2; D is perhaps TRBD1 (6 bases). The V gene lost 5 bases and the J gene lost 2 bases, with 9 bases spanning the gap. This CDR3 has 13 residues. Germline CDR1 and CDR2: SGHTA and FQGNSA. The CDR3 bases are TGTGCCAGCAGCCCGGACAGCAACTATGGCTACACCTTC. Translating it yields CASSPDSNYGYTF.

This clonotype was picked up many times. The chain uses TRBV19 and TRBJ2-7; 11 bases fit TRBD2. The CDR3 length is 14 residues. Germline CDR1 and CDR2: LNHDA and SQIVND (reference sequence). J gave up 3 bases and V 6 bases, and 4 bases lay outside the gene matches. The CDR3 bases are TGTGCCAGTAGCCATGGACTAGCGGGCTACGAGCAGTACTTC. Its protein product is CASSHGLAGYEQYF.

This clonotype occurred a few times. This sequence joins TRBV5-5 and TRBJ2-5; D remains ambiguous. Trimming stripped 2 bases from V and 3 bases from J, with 5 bases between. The CDR3 has 12 amino acids. Germline V lookup: CDR1 SGHKS, CDR2 YYEKEE (reference sequence). The CDR3 DNA reads as TGTGCCAGCAGCTTACACGAAGAGACCCAGTACTTC. Protein product: CASSLHEETQYF.

This clonotype was counted at least ten times. The chain recombines TRBV27 with TRBJ2-4, with TRBD2 matching 12 bases. The CDR3 length is 14 residues. The V segment lost 5 bases and the J segment 7 bases; nucleotides outside the gene matches: 3. Germline CDR1 MNHEY, CDR2 SMNVEV (reference sequence). As DNA, the CDR3 is TGTGCCAGCAGTCCAACTAGCGGGAGGAACATTCAGTACTTC. Its protein is CASSPTSGRNIQYF.

The chain combines TRBV27 with TRBJ1-3, with TRBD1 as a possible D gene (5 bases). The CDR3 totals 15 residues. The germline CDR1 and CDR2 sequences are MNHEY and SMNVEV (reference sequence). Trimming took off 6 bases at V and 4 bases at J, with 16 bases between the two ends. CDR3 DNA: TGTGCCAGCAGCCCAGCCGGGACCCTAGGAAACACCATATATTTT. Translation: CASSPAGTLGNTIYF.

The rearrangement joins TRBV6-1 to TRBJ2-1, with D maybe TRBD2 (6 bases). V lost 8 bases to trimming and J lost 8 bases, with 19 bases between them. The germline V gene has CDR1 MNHNS and CDR2 SASEGT. The CDR3 runs to 14 residues. The CDR3 nucleotides read TGTGCCAGCTTCGGGAGTCTGGGTGTTCATGAGCAGTTCTTC. As protein: CASFGSLGVHEQFF.

The chain joins TRBV4-1 to TRBJ2-2; no firm D call. This CDR3 is 14 amino acids long. Germline V CDR1 and CDR2: MGHRA, YSYEKL. V was cut by 1 base and J by 6 bases, with 9 bases left in between. The CDR3 coding sequence is TGCGCCAGCAGCCAAGCTGGCGGATCCGGGGAGCTGTTTTTT. It specifies CASSQAGGSGELFF.

Ten or more counts support this clonotype. The J gene is TRBJ2-1, the V gene TRBV28, with a possible D match to TRBD2 (6 bases). CDR3 length equals 16 residues. V gave up 2 bases and J gave up 0 bases, with 11 bases separating them. Germline assignment: CDR1 MDHEN and CDR2 SYDVKM. CDR3 nucleotide sequence: TGTGCCAGCAGTTTAGCGGGGACCGACTCCTACAATGAGCAGTTCTTC. It yields the protein CASSLAGTDSYNEQFF.

This clonotype came up a few times. The rearrangement joins TRBV12-3 or TRBV12-4 to TRBJ2-3; D unresolved. Trimming cost V 5 bases and J 6 bases, with 9 bases left between them. This CDR3 is 12 amino acids long. The CDR3 coding sequence is TGTGCCAGCAGTCCCTACCGGGATACGCAGTATTTT. Its protein is CASSPYRDTQYF.

This clonotype has a handful of counts. The chain recombines TRBV5-1 with TRBJ1-2; perhaps TRBD1 as D (5 bases). The CDR3 covers 15 residues. CDR1 and CDR2 (germline): SGHRS, YFSETQ. V was cut by 6 bases and J by 0 bases, with 15 bases left in between. CDR3 residues: CASTPSGEANYGYTF. CDR3 DNA sequence: TGCGCCAGCACCCCCTCGGGGGAGGCTAACTATGGCTACACCTTC.

The rearrangement uses TRBV27 and TRBJ1-2; TRBD1 is a possible D gene (6 bases). From germline, CDR1 is MNHEY and CDR2 SMNVEV (reference sequence). The germline V and J ends were trimmed by 5 bases and 4 bases, with 20 bases remaining between them. The CDR3 is 16 residues long. DNA of the CDR3: TGTGCCAGCAGTACTGTTTCGGGGGGGGCCTTCTATGGCTACACCTTC. Translating it yields CASSTVSGGAFYGYTF.

This clonotype came up many times. The rearrangement uses TRBV20-1 and TRBJ2-7, with 9 bases aligning to TRBD2. Germline V CDR1 and CDR2: DFQATT, SNEGSKA (reference sequence). The ends lost 6 bases at V and 4 bases at J; junction bases unmatched: 13. This CDR3 contains 15 residues. CDR3 residues: CSAQTPGLAYYEQYF. In DNA, the CDR3 is TGCAGTGCCCAGACCCCGGGACTAGCTTATTACGAGCAGTACTTC.

In this sample, this clonotype turned up many times. The V call is TRBV7-3, the J call TRBJ2-2, with D unclear. Per germline, CDR1 SGHTA and CDR2 FQGTGA. The CDR3 sequence is 13 residues long. Between the trimmed V and J ends, which lost 1 base and 6 bases, there was a span of 6 bases. The CDR3 sequence: CASSLRLPGELFF. The CDR3 DNA is TGTGCCAGCAGCTTAAGACTTCCCGGGGAGCTGTTTTTT.

This sequence joins TRBV4-2 and TRBJ2-5, with TRBD2 as a possible D gene (6 bases). The CDR3 consists of 19 residues. Looked up from germline, CDR1 is LGHNA and CDR2 is YNFKEQ. Deletions cut 2 bases from V and 3 bases from J, with 25 bases between. In DNA form, the CDR3 reads TGTGCCAGCAGCCAAACCCCCGGGGAGGCACGCCTACCTAAAGAGACCCAGTACTTC. Protein product: CASSQTPGEARLPKETQYF.

The chain uses TRBV12-3 or TRBV12-4 and TRBJ2-5; 7 bases agree with TRBD1. Losses at the gene ends were 6 bases for V and 0 bases for J; bases not matched to a gene: 1. The CDR3 totals 13 residues. The CDR3 sequence: CASRGQNQETQYF. CDR3 in DNA: TGTGCCAGCAGGGGACAGAACCAAGAGACCCAGTACTTC.

The rearrangement joins TRBV7-9 to TRBJ2-1; unclear D gene. V was clipped by 5 bases and J by 5 bases, with 10 bases between them. Germline assignment: CDR1 SEHNR and CDR2 FQNEAQ (reference sequence). CDR3 size: 13 residues. Here the CDR3 reads CASSHLVDNEQFF. The CDR3 region has the DNA TGTGCCAGCAGCCACCTAGTTGACAATGAGCAGTTCTTC.

This clonotype was picked up a small number of times. The rearrangement joins TRBV29-1 to TRBJ2-1, with 7 nucleotides matching TRBD1. With 0 bases clipped from V and 3 bases from J, the junction kept 8 bases outside the gene matches. The CDR3 is made up of 16 amino acids. Per the germline V gene, CDR1 is SQVTM and CDR2 is ANQGSEA. The CDR3 bases are TGCAGCGTTGAAGAAATCCGGGACAGACTCTACAATGAGCAGTTCTTC. Protein sequence: CSVEEIRDRLYNEQFF.

In this sample, this clonotype turned up a few times. The DNA of the CDR3 is TGCAGCGTCGCACGCTCTGGGGCCAACGTCCTGACTTTC. Its protein product is CSVARSGANVLTF. The chain recombines TRBV29-1 with TRBJ2-6; D gene ambiguous. The CDR3 sequence is 13 residues long. V dropped 6 bases and J dropped 0 bases, with 6 bases sitting between them. Germline-derived CDR1 and CDR2 are SQVTM and ANQGSEA.

The table lists this clonotype with a few counts. DNA of the CDR3: TGTGCCAGCAGCTGGGGCAGCAGTTCGGGTGAGCAGTACTTC. Amino acids: CASSWGSSSGEQYF. This chain connects TRBV7-2 to TRBJ2-7; the D gene is possibly TRBD1 (5 bases). The CDR3 contains 14 residues. V lost 4 bases and J 7 bases, leaving 17 bases between the germline ends. Germline lookup yields CDR1 SGHTA and CDR2 FQGNSA.

A few counts support this clonotype. V and J are TRBV13 and TRBJ2-1, with D perhaps TRBD2 (6 bases). Trimming shortened V by 2 bases and J by 9 bases, and 14 bases separated the two germline ends. CDR3 size: 14 residues. CDR1 PRHDT and CDR2 FYEKMQ come from the germline V gene (reference sequence). The CDR3 DNA reads as TGTGCCAGCAGCTTACCCTCGCTAGCGTTTGAGCAGTTCTTC. This gives the protein CASSLPSLAFEQFF.

This clonotype came up a few times. The chain couples TRBV6-5 to TRBJ2-7; 7 nucleotides match TRBD1. Germline V gene sequence: CDR1 MNHEY, CDR2 SVGAGI. Trimming removed 4 bases from V and 9 bases from J; junction bases left unmatched: 6. The CDR3 totals 12 residues. The CDR3 here is CASSFDRDRQYF. In nucleotides, the CDR3 is TGTGCCAGCAGTTTCGACCGGGACAGGCAGTACTTC.